The sequence of this T cell receptor (beta chain) was determined in a study of CXCR3 chemokines and chemotherapy response in bladder cancer (dated by TCRdb to the early 2020s). Study-wide context: Whether chemotherapy response in human bladder cancer was predicted by intratumoral CXCR3 chemokine system activity was examined in the study.

V is reduced by 5 bases and J by 3 bases, leaving a spacing of 10 bases between them. The CDR3 goes from the cysteine to the phenylalanine over 13 residues. Only CDR3 DNA remains: 39 bases, in frame from the first base. For CDR1 and CDR2, the germline V gene lists SGHTA and FQGNSA. The library was produced with PCR. The sequencing machine was an Illumina HiSeq 2500. The public reads were reanalyzed by TCRdb: fastp trimming at Q25, MiXCR alignment, in-frame beta chains only. Under each unique CDR3 protein, matching rows form one entry showing the most common genes and DNA. For this sample the table gives about 8,900 distinct CDR3 sequences, of which roughly 24% were detected only once. Roughly 8.9% of the sample lies in the top ten. This clonotype was counted ten times or more. Its antigen is not yet known. Base qualities are not at hand, and no much larger clone is one base apart.

The sequence was obtained from a human donor with bladder cancer that did not respond to neoadjuvant chemotherapy. This specimen was acquired from a patient whose treatment included neoadjuvant chemotherapy. The chain was built from TRBV7-2 and TRBJ2-5; the D gene is perhaps TRBD2, from 6 matching bases. The bases read TGTGCCAGCAGCCGTAGCGGAGAAGAGACCCAGTACTTC. Its product reads: CASSRSGEETQYF.